These 26 T cell receptor beta chains came from one sample sequenced in a study of shared clonotypes between healthy human individuals. Assay: immunoSEQ multiplex PCR; the TCRdb copy retains only in-frame clones and omits some. The repertoire holds some 1,400,000 clones, with about 96% as singletons. Sequencing was done on a sample of naive CD4+ T cells sorted from blood. Subset of the sample: CD45RA+ positively selected. The origin of the receptors is a young man in good health.

The chain carries TRBV18 and TRBJ2-7, with no clear D. The CDR3 has 15 amino acids. Trimming removed 1 base at V and 0 bases at J, with 10 bases between. Germline V lookup: CDR1 KGHSH, CDR2 LQKENI. In DNA, the CDR3 is TGTGCCAGCTCACCACGCCTCTACATCTCCTACGAGCAGTACTTC. Translating gives CASSPRLYISYEQYF.

This chain's CDR3 is CASSEAPPYEQYF. The CDR3 DNA sequence: TGTGCCAGCAGTGAAGCGCCCCCCTACGAGCAGTACTTC. V and J are TRBV6-1 and TRBJ2-7, with D hard to call. CDR3 length: 13 amino acids. Trimming stripped 0 bases from V and 2 bases from J, with 5 bases between. Germline CDR1 is MNHNS and CDR2 is SASEGT.

V and J are TRBV4-1 and TRBJ2-2; 10 bases line up with TRBD2. The CDR3 has 17 amino acids. The junction had 11 bases not matched to a gene; V was cut back by 4 bases and J by 6 bases. CDR1 and CDR2 from the germline V gene are MGHRA and YSYEKL. The CDR3 reads CASSPVTLAGVPGELFF. As DNA, the CDR3 is TGCGCCAGCAGCCCCGTGACTCTAGCGGGAGTCCCCGGGGAGCTGTTTTTT.

The chain couples TRBV4-2 to TRBJ2-1; 12 nucleotides align to TRBD2. V lost 0 bases and J lost 16; bases outside the gene matches: 10. Germline V CDR1 and CDR2: LGHNA, YNFKEQ. The CDR3 is 15 amino acids. The CDR3 protein is CASSQDLAGGVIIFF. The CDR3 DNA reads as TGTGCCAGCAGCCAAGATCTAGCGGGAGGGGTTATTATTTTCTTC.

The chain joins TRBV7-2 to TRBJ2-7; D is ambiguous. Germline values: CDR1 SGHTA, CDR2 FQGNSA. V lost 0 bases and J lost 1, with 4 bases in between. The CDR3 extends over 13 amino acids. CDR3 protein: CASSLARSYEQYF. Here the CDR3 DNA reads TGTGCCAGCAGCTTAGCCAGGTCCTACGAGCAGTACTTC.

J is TRBJ2-7 and V is TRBV28, with 7 bases matching TRBD2. V shed 8 bases and J 2 bases; nucleotides not matched to a gene: 9. Per germline, CDR1 MDHEN and CDR2 SYDVKM. The CDR3 runs 14 residues. CDR3: CASVPGRPAYEQYF. In DNA form, the CDR3 reads TGTGCCAGCGTCCCCGGGAGGCCGGCCTACGAGCAGTACTTC.

CDR3 sequence: CAISDIGFSNTGELFF. DNA for the CDR3: TGTGCCATCAGTGACATCGGGTTTTCCAACACCGGGGAGCTGTTTTTT. V and J are TRBV10-3 and TRBJ2-2; D not resolved. Germline CDR1 and CDR2: ENHRY and SYGVKD. The CDR3 contains 16 residues. The germline V and J ends were trimmed by 3 bases and 2 bases, with 13 bases remaining between them.

This clone was detected once. The genes are TRBV7-6 and TRBJ2-3, with D tentatively TRBD2 (5 bases). Germline loops: CDR1 SGHVS, CDR2 FNYEAQ. The CDR3 contains 16 residues. V was clipped by 5 bases and J by 0 bases, with 15 bases between them. The CDR3 DNA reads TGTGCCAGCAGCCTGATCAGCGGATTTAGCACAGATACGCAGTATTTT. Translation gives CASSLISGFSTDTQYF.

The chain carries TRBV14 and TRBJ1-3; D is unclear. The CDR3 is 13 amino acids. The germline V gene encodes CDR1 SGHDN and CDR2 FVKESK. V was trimmed by 0 bases and J by 4 bases, leaving 4 bases between them. CDR3 amino acids: CASSQDLGNTIYF. CDR3 bases: TGTGCCAGCAGCCAAGATCTGGGAAACACCATATATTTT.

The chain is built from TRBV2 and TRBJ1-5; D is possibly TRBD1 (6 bases). Trimming took 10 bases from V and 10 from J, leaving 23 bases between them. Germline CDR1 is SNHLY and CDR2 is FYNNEI. The CDR3 runs 14 residues. This CDR3 is CATDLRDTISPQHF. The CDR3 nucleotides read TGTGCCACAGACCTCCGGGACACCATTAGCCCCCAGCATTTT.

V and J are TRBV5-1 and TRBJ2-2, with D hard to call. Germline CDR1 SGHRS, CDR2 YFSETQ. Between the trimmed V and J ends, which lost 2 bases and 1 base, there was a span of 9 bases. The CDR3 is 15 amino acids. The CDR3 DNA reads as TGCGCCAGCAGCTTAGGGAAATGGAACACCGGGGAGCTGTTTTTT. Encoded protein: CASSLGKWNTGELFF.

The rearrangement links TRBV5-1 to TRBJ2-2, with TRBD1 as a possible D gene (6 bases). The V gene lost 1 base and the J gene lost 3 bases, with 10 bases spanning the gap. The CDR3 is made up of 15 amino acids. Germline CDR1 is SGHRS and CDR2 is YFSETQ. The CDR3 DNA is TGCGCCAGCAGCTTGACGACAGGTTACACCGGGGAGCTGTTTTTT. Translation: CASSLTTGYTGELFF.

The rearrangement joins TRBV7-9 to TRBJ1-2; D not resolved. The V and J ends lost 5 bases and 2 bases respectively, with 9 bases between them. Germline loops: CDR1 SEHNR, CDR2 FQNEAQ (reference sequence). The CDR3 loop spans 13 amino acids. CDR3 in amino acids: CASSPDGNYGYTF. CDR3 nucleotides: TGTGCCAGCAGCCCGGACGGAAACTATGGCTACACCTTC.

The V gene is TRBV5-5, the J gene TRBJ1-2, with D uncertain. The CDR3 totals 13 residues. The V gene's germline CDR1 is SGHKS and CDR2 YYEKEE (reference sequence). Trimming shortened V by 4 bases and J by 5 bases, and 12 bases separated the two germline ends. The CDR3 DNA reads as TGTGCCAGCAGCGAGGACGGGAAATATGGCTACACCTTC. It specifies CASSEDGKYGYTF.

This clone came up many times. This chain connects TRBV9 to TRBJ2-7, with D possibly matching TRBD2 (5 bases). V gave up 4 bases and J gave up 2 bases, with 16 bases separating them. The germline V gene encodes CDR1 SGDLS and CDR2 YYNGEE. The CDR3 is 15 residues long. The DNA for the CDR3 is TGTGCCAGCAGCCCCGGGATGTCCACCACCTACGAGCAGTACTTC. Its translation is CASSPGMSTTYEQYF.

Only one count was recorded for this clone. The chain couples TRBV9 to TRBJ1-1, with a weak D call TRBD1 (5 bases). The length of the CDR3 is 13 residues. Germline V gives CDR1 SGDLS, CDR2 YYNGEE. V was trimmed by 2 bases and J by 3 bases, leaving 8 bases between them. The chain's CDR3 is CASSVDSYTEAFF. The DNA of the CDR3 is TGTGCCAGCAGCGTCGACAGTTACACTGAAGCTTTCTTT.

The chain combines TRBV13 with TRBJ2-1; 9 nucleotides agree with TRBD2. In germline, CDR1 is PRHDT, CDR2 FYEKMQ (reference sequence). V gave up 1 base and J gave up 6 bases; unmatched junction bases: 7. CDR3 length: 16 residues. The DNA for the CDR3 is TGTGCCAGCAGCTTAGACCGTAGCGGGAGCGGCAATGAGCAGTTCTTC. Translating it yields CASSLDRSGSGNEQFF.

The chain's CDR3 is CASSLVSLVSYNEQFF. CDR3 nucleotide sequence: TGTGCCAGCAGCTTAGTCTCACTCGTCTCCTACAATGAGCAGTTCTTC. The chain uses TRBV7-9 and TRBJ2-1; no definite D call. Germline-derived CDR1 and CDR2 are SEHNR and FQNEAQ (reference sequence). This CDR3 has 16 amino acids. Trimming pared 1 base from V and 0 bases from J, leaving 10 bases between.

V usage is TRBV27 and J usage is TRBJ2-1; the match to TRBD2 covers 10 bases. The V and J ends lost 8 bases and 8 bases, in that order; junction bases with no gene match: 15. The CDR3 is made up of 16 amino acids. Germline loops: CDR1 MNHEY, CDR2 SMNVEV (reference sequence). The DNA of the CDR3 is TGTGCCAGCTCGAGAACAGCCGGGACTAGCGCCGATGAGCAGTTCTTC. Translated, it gives CASSRTAGTSADEQFF.

The genes are TRBV9 and TRBJ2-1; the D gene is possibly TRBD2 (6 bases). Germline-derived CDR1 and CDR2 are SGDLS and YYNGEE. The CDR3 has 15 amino acids. V was trimmed by 0 bases and J by 9 bases, leaving 16 bases between them. The CDR3 coding sequence is TGTGCCAGCAGCGTAGCTAGCTGGGGACTCGGTGAGCAGTTCTTC. This translates into CASSVASWGLGEQFF.

The chain joins TRBV29-1 to TRBJ1-1; 10 nucleotides match TRBD1. V dropped 5 bases and J dropped 4; count of bases not matched to a gene: 7. The CDR3 totals 14 residues. Germline V lookup: CDR1 SQVTM, CDR2 ANQGSEA. This chain's CDR3 is CSVLDRGGGTEAFF. CDR3 nucleotides: TGCAGCGTTCTGGACAGGGGGGGAGGCACTGAAGCTTTCTTT.

The rearrangement links TRBV9 to TRBJ2-2, with TRBD1 identical over 9 bases. The CDR3 extends over 15 amino acids. V trimming: 3 bases; J trimming: 4 bases; junction bases outside the gene matches: 4. The germline gives CDR1 SGDLS, CDR2 YYNGEE. Here the CDR3 reads CASSARQGVTGELFF. CDR3 nucleotide sequence: TGTGCCAGCAGCGCAAGACAGGGGGTCACCGGGGAGCTGTTTTTT.

The chain couples TRBV6-6 to TRBJ2-2; D remains ambiguous. From germline, CDR1 is MNHNY and CDR2 SVGAGI (reference sequence). The V end was cut by 7 bases, the J end by 5 bases, with 17 bases between. The CDR3 sequence is 15 residues long. The CDR3 nucleotides read TGTGCCAGCACGCGTGATGCTACCGGGACCGGGGAGCTGTTTTTT. As protein: CASTRDATGTGELFF.

This chain joins TRBV19 and TRBJ2-5; D is uncertain. CDR1 and CDR2 from the germline V gene are LNHDA and SQIVND (reference sequence). Trimming took 6 bases from V and 5 from J, leaving 7 bases between them. The CDR3 extends over 11 amino acids. The CDR3 loop is CASRAGETQYF. The CDR3 nucleotides are TGTGCCAGTAGGGCCGGGGAGACCCAGTACTTC.

In its sample, this clone was seen once. The chain joins TRBV5-1 to TRBJ2-7, with D possibly TRBD1 on 7 matching bases. The CDR3 extends over 16 amino acids. From germline, CDR1 is SGHRS and CDR2 YFSETQ. Trimming left V 4 bases short and J 1 base short, with 18 bases between. The CDR3 coding sequence is TGCGCCAGCAGCGAACAGAACTCAGGGGGGTCCTACGAGCAGTACTTC. Translating it yields CASSEQNSGGSYEQYF.

This chain connects TRBV28 to TRBJ1-5, with D maybe TRBD1 (5 bases). The CDR3 is made up of 16 amino acids. V was trimmed by 8 bases and J by 1 base, leaving 18 bases between them. Germline lookup yields CDR1 MDHEN and CDR2 SYDVKM. The CDR3 loop reads CASPPAGRASNQPQHF. DNA of the CDR3: TGTGCCAGCCCCCCCGCCGGCAGGGCGAGCAATCAGCCCCAGCATTTT.